This T cell receptor beta chain was identified in a study of patients and donors after allogeneic stem cell transplantation. TCRdb analysed the RT-PCR reads with MiXCR anew, one entry per CDR3 protein. The sample lists hundreds of thousands of distinct CDR3 sequences, 16% occurring once. V was pared by 4 bases and J by 5 bases, with 6 bases of the junction left unmatched. Germline values: CDR1 SGHVS, CDR2 FQNEAQ. CDR3 size: 15 residues. The sequenced sample was blood, either unsorted or a sorted T cell fraction (not recorded which). The J gene is TRBJ2-5, the V gene TRBV7-8; 11 bases agree with TRBD2. This sequence was found in a human donor who was either an allogeneic HSCT recipient or a stem cell or donor lymphocyte infusion donor (not recorded which). It is not recorded whose cells these are; they may come from a transplant donor. CDR3 sequence reads: CASSSETSGTETQYF. CDR3 nucleotide sequence: TGTGCCAGCAGCTCCGAGACTAGCGGGACCGAGACCCAGTACTTC.